Listed below are T cell receptor beta chains from one sample, sequenced in a study of T-cell reconstitution after alpha-beta-depleted transplantation in children. TCRdb itself ran the PCR reads through MiXCR, one entry per CDR3 protein. The table lists roughly 280,000 distinct CDR3 sequences, 11% of them singletons, with 23% in the top ten. This specimen consisted of peripheral blood, obtained 180 days after TCRalphabeta/CD19-depleted stem cell transplant. These receptors came from a male patient between 2 and 9 years old who had a stem cell transplant for chronic granulomatous disease, so the T cells may come from the graft donor. CDR3s include the opening cysteine and the closing phenylalanine or tryptophan. A D gene is named only where the DNA matches it firmly. Clone size appears in some rows only: once, few, many, or a class for an expanded clone.

d_gene: TRBD1; abundance: NA; v_gene: TRBV12-3/TRBV12-4; j_gene: TRBJ2-6; CDR3aa: CASSLTGVGANVLTF; CDR3nt: TGTGCCAGCAGCCTAACAGGGGTTGGGGCCAACGTCCTGACTTTC
d_gene: TRBD2; abundance: NA; v_gene: TRBV12-3/TRBV12-4; j_gene: TRBJ2-3; CDR3aa: CASSFSSGGSTQYF; CDR3nt: TGTGCCAGCAGTTTCTCTAGCGGGGGTAGTACGCAGTATTTT
d_gene: NA; abundance: many; v_gene: TRBV27; j_gene: TRBJ2-7; CDR3aa: CASSRTVGEQYF; CDR3nt: TGTGCCAGCAGCCGTACCGTGGGCGAGCAGTACTTC
d_gene: TRBD2; abundance: many; v_gene: TRBV12-3/TRBV12-4; j_gene: TRBJ2-2; CDR3aa: CASTLAGAPTGELFF; CDR3nt: TGTGCCAGCACCCTGGCGGGAGCCCCAACCGGGGAGCTGTTTTTT
d_gene: NA; abundance: many; v_gene: TRBV5-6; j_gene: TRBJ2-4; CDR3aa: CASSAWTKQSAKNIQYF; CDR3nt: TGTGCCAGCAGCGCCTGGACCAAACAATCAGCCAAAAACATTCAGTACTTC
d_gene: TRBD1; abundance: many; v_gene: TRBV28; j_gene: TRBJ2-2; CDR3aa: CASSMRTGTNTGELFF; CDR3nt: TGTGCCAGCAGTATGCGGACAGGGACGAACACCGGGGAGCTGTTTTTT
d_gene: TRBD2; abundance: many; v_gene: TRBV5-1; j_gene: TRBJ2-3; CDR3aa: CASSSGTSGNTQYF; CDR3nt: TGCGCCAGCAGCTCTGGGACTAGCGGGAATACGCAGTATTTT
d_gene: NA; abundance: many; v_gene: TRBV29-1; j_gene: TRBJ2-7; CDR3aa: CSVAGAGLGEQYF; CDR3nt: TGCAGCGTTGCCGGGGCCGGCTTGGGGGAGCAGTACTTC
d_gene: NA; abundance: many; v_gene: TRBV20-1; j_gene: TRBJ2-7; CDR3aa: CSARDPPYEQYF; CDR3nt: TGCAGTGCTAGGGACCCCCCCTACGAGCAGTACTTC
d_gene: NA; abundance: many; v_gene: TRBV9; j_gene: TRBJ1-5; CDR3aa: CASSVGVSNQPQHF; CDR3nt: TGTGCCAGCAGCGTAGGGGTTTCCAATCAGCCCCAGCATTTT
d_gene: NA; abundance: many; v_gene: TRBV29-1; j_gene: TRBJ2-2; CDR3aa: CSVGVQGPGELFF; CDR3nt: TGCAGCGTGGGGGTACAGGGACCCGGGGAGCTGTTTTTT
d_gene: NA; abundance: many; v_gene: TRBV19; j_gene: TRBJ2-7; CDR3aa: CASSIWLQGGHEQYF; CDR3nt: TGTGCCAGTAGTATATGGCTCCAGGGCGGCCACGAGCAGTACTTC
d_gene: NA; abundance: many; v_gene: TRBV20-1; j_gene: TRBJ2-3; CDR3aa: CSARPGLSTDTQYF; CDR3nt: TGCAGTGCTAGACCAGGACTGAGCACAGATACGCAGTATTTT
d_gene: NA; abundance: NA; v_gene: TRBV12-3/TRBV12-4; j_gene: TRBJ2-3; CDR3aa: CASSPVAPRDTQYF; CDR3nt: TGTGCCAGTAGCCCCGTAGCACCGCGCGATACGCAGTATTTT
d_gene: TRBD2; abundance: many; v_gene: TRBV11-3; j_gene: TRBJ2-1; CDR3aa: CASSQPGTSGTYEQFF; CDR3nt: TGTGCCAGCAGCCAACCCGGGACTAGCGGGACTTATGAGCAGTTCTTC
d_gene: TRBD1; abundance: many; v_gene: TRBV28; j_gene: TRBJ1-1; CDR3aa: CASTIGTAEAFF; CDR3nt: TGTGCCAGCACCATCGGGACAGCTGAAGCTTTCTTT
d_gene: NA; abundance: many; v_gene: TRBV5-1; j_gene: TRBJ2-1; CDR3aa: CASSFLPTPTFNEQFF; CDR3nt: TGCGCCAGCAGCTTTCTCCCAACTCCAACCTTCAATGAGCAGTTCTTC
d_gene: NA; abundance: NA; v_gene: TRBV19; j_gene: TRBJ2-1; CDR3aa: CASSGLAGGEQFF; CDR3nt: TGTGCCAGTAGTGGACTAGCAGGGGGTGAGCAGTTCTTC
d_gene: NA; abundance: NA; v_gene: TRBV19; j_gene: TRBJ2-1; CDR3aa: CASSLTKTIYNEQFF; CDR3nt: TGTGCCAGTAGTCTTACCAAAACTATCTACAATGAGCAGTTCTTC
d_gene: TRBD2; abundance: NA; v_gene: TRBV3-1; j_gene: TRBJ2-5; CDR3aa: CACSHLGLAGAKETQYF; CDR3nt: TGTGCCTGCAGCCACTTGGGACTAGCGGGGGCCAAAGAGACCCAGTACTTC
d_gene: NA; abundance: many; v_gene: TRBV12-3/TRBV12-4; j_gene: TRBJ2-7; CDR3aa: CASTPPLGDEQYF; CDR3nt: TGTGCCAGCACTCCGCCCCTAGGTGACGAGCAGTACTTC
d_gene: TRBD1; abundance: many; v_gene: TRBV11-2; j_gene: TRBJ1-5; CDR3aa: CASSLGTGGVGSNQPQHF; CDR3nt: TGTGCCAGCAGCTTGGGGACAGGGGGCGTAGGGAGCAATCAGCCCCAGCATTTT
d_gene: TRBD2; abundance: many; v_gene: TRBV9; j_gene: TRBJ2-6; CDR3aa: CASSVVPAGAGANVLTF; CDR3nt: TGTGCCAGCAGCGTAGTCCCGGCGGGAGCTGGGGCCAACGTCCTGACTTTC
d_gene: NA; abundance: many; v_gene: TRBV28; j_gene: TRBJ2-7; CDR3aa: CASSFPGLGVGQYF; CDR3nt: TGTGCCAGCAGTTTTCCGGGACTGGGTGTTGGGCAGTACTTC
d_gene: NA; abundance: many; v_gene: TRBV10-3; j_gene: TRBJ1-5; CDR3aa: CAISESGQPQGVPQHF; CDR3nt: TGTGCCATCAGTGAATCCGGACAGCCCCAAGGGGTGCCCCAGCATTTT
d_gene: TRBD1; abundance: many; v_gene: TRBV18; j_gene: TRBJ2-5; CDR3aa: CASSPGQVPETQYF; CDR3nt: TGTGCCAGCTCACCTGGACAGGTCCCTGAGACCCAGTACTTC
d_gene: NA; abundance: many; v_gene: TRBV7-2; j_gene: TRBJ2-2; CDR3aa: CASSRISSFANTGELFF; CDR3nt: TGTGCCAGCAGCCGAATCTCGTCCTTCGCGAACACCGGGGAGCTGTTTTTT
d_gene: TRBD1; abundance: many; v_gene: TRBV7-2; j_gene: TRBJ2-5; CDR3aa: CASSSNRTGAAETQYF; CDR3nt: TGTGCCAGCAGCTCCAACCGGACAGGGGCAGCGGAGACCCAGTACTTC
d_gene: TRBD2; abundance: many; v_gene: TRBV28; j_gene: TRBJ2-7; CDR3aa: CASRTSGPYEQYF; CDR3nt: TGTGCCAGCAGGACTAGCGGGCCCTACGAGCAGTACTTC
d_gene: NA; abundance: many; v_gene: TRBV6-4; j_gene: TRBJ2-2; CDR3aa: CASSEGNTGELFF; CDR3nt: TGTGCCAGCAGTGAGGGGAACACCGGGGAGCTGTTTTTT
d_gene: TRBD1; abundance: many; v_gene: TRBV7-6; j_gene: TRBJ1-3; CDR3aa: CASSLGQGAGNTIYF; CDR3nt: TGCGCCAGCAGCTTGGGACAGGGGGCTGGAAACACCATATATTTT
d_gene: TRBD1; abundance: many; v_gene: TRBV9; j_gene: TRBJ2-7; CDR3aa: CASSPGTGIEEQYF; CDR3nt: TGTGCCAGCAGCCCCGGGACAGGAATAGAAGAGCAGTACTTC
d_gene: NA; abundance: many; v_gene: TRBV5-1; j_gene: TRBJ1-1; CDR3aa: CASSFLGDTEAFF; CDR3nt: TGCGCCAGCAGCTTCCTGGGAGACACTGAAGCTTTCTTT
d_gene: NA; abundance: many; v_gene: TRBV20-1; j_gene: TRBJ2-7; CDR3aa: CSAPGTTYEQYF; CDR3nt: TGCAGTGCTCCCGGGACCACCTACGAGCAGTACTTC
d_gene: TRBD2; abundance: many; v_gene: TRBV12-3/TRBV12-4; j_gene: TRBJ2-5; CDR3aa: CASSQAGTSGPRVETQYF; CDR3nt: TGTGCCAGCAGCCAAGCCGGGACTAGCGGGCCACGGGTAGAGACCCAGTACTTC
d_gene: NA; abundance: many; v_gene: TRBV5-1; j_gene: TRBJ1-1; CDR3aa: CASSSLGVGQNTEAFF; CDR3nt: TGCGCCAGCAGTTCTCTCGGGGTCGGACAGAACACTGAAGCTTTCTTT
d_gene: NA; abundance: many; v_gene: TRBV20-1; j_gene: TRBJ2-7; CDR3aa: CSAGGKGYEQYF; CDR3nt: TGCAGTGCAGGAGGGAAGGGCTACGAGCAGTACTTC